The 29 T cell receptor beta chains in this list originate from one sample, sequenced in a study of human T cells and chemical hapten exposure. Each CDR3 protein is one row after TCRdb ran MiXCR on the 5' RACE reads. The sample shows 95,000 to 120,000 distinct CDR3 sequences, 19% of them seen only once. Blood, whole and unfractionated, served as the source for total RNA extraction. The source is a human donor in good health.

This chain connects TRBV28 to TRBJ1-5; 7 nucleotides match TRBD1. Germline V gives CDR1 MDHEN, CDR2 SYDVKM. The CDR3 is 14 residues long. J was trimmed by 1 base and V by 6 bases; bases with no gene match: 3. The CDR3 loop is CASRTGKSNQPQHF. In DNA form, the CDR3 reads TGTGCCAGCAGGACAGGGAAGAGCAATCAGCCCCAGCATTTT.

A remark on this clonotype: Germline and junction disagree at one end, which may indicate a read error. The rearrangement joins TRBV6-2 or TRBV6-3 to TRBJ2-2; D may correspond to TRBD1 or TRBD2 (6 bases each). In germline, CDR1 is MNHEY, CDR2 SVGEGT. The CDR3 is made up of 17 amino acids. DNA of the CDR3: TGTGCCAGCAGTTACGGAGGCCCCTTTTGGGACACCGGGGGGCTGTTTTTT. Residues: CASSYGGPFWDTGGLFF.

This sequence joins TRBV5-1 and TRBJ2-3; D is possibly TRBD1 (5 bases). Between the trimmed V and J ends, which lost 2 bases and 2 bases, there was a span of 12 bases. The CDR3 is 15 residues long. Germline V CDR1 and CDR2: SGHRS, YFSETQ. The CDR3 DNA follows: TGCGCCAGCAGCTTAGTCCAGGGTAACACAGATACGCAGTATTTT. Translation gives CASSLVQGNTDTQYF.

There are a few counts of this clonotype. This rearrangement joins TRBV12-3 or TRBV12-4 to TRBJ2-5, with D perhaps TRBD1 (5 bases). The CDR3 loop spans 12 amino acids. V lost 5 bases and J 7 bases, leaving 11 bases between the germline ends. CDR3 loop: CASSLSGATQYF. The CDR3 DNA reads TGTGCCAGCAGTCTTAGTGGGGCGACCCAGTACTTC.

This clonotype was counted between two and nine times. The chain has TRBV7-9 and TRBJ1-3; TRBD1 aligns across 9 bases. Germline lookup yields CDR1 SEHNR and CDR2 FQNEAQ (reference sequence). The J segment lost 1 base and the V segment lost 6 bases, leaving 4 bases of the junction unmatched. This CDR3 contains 15 residues. The CDR3 DNA is TGTGCCAGCAGAACTGACAGGGGGTCTGGAAACACCATATATTTT. It translates to CASRTDRGSGNTIYF.

The CDR3 bases are TGTGCCAGCAGTTATAGGAATTCACCCCTCCACTTT. Residues: CASSYRNSPLHF. The genes are TRBV6-5 and TRBJ1-6; D gene unclear. This CDR3 has 12 amino acids. Per the germline V gene, CDR1 is MNHEY and CDR2 is SVGAGI. V dropped 3 bases and J dropped 7 bases, with 4 bases sitting between them.

CDR3 protein: CASSLDGARYEQYF. In DNA, the CDR3 is TGCGCCAGCAGCCTGGACGGGGCGCGGTACGAGCAGTACTTC. V and J are TRBV5-1 and TRBJ2-7; possibly TRBD1 or TRBD2 for D (5 bases each). Trimming shortened V by 4 bases and J by 4 bases, and 15 bases separated the two germline ends. The CDR3 is 14 amino acids. Looked up from germline, CDR1 is SGHRS and CDR2 is YFSETQ.

This clonotype was recorded many times. This sequence joins TRBV10-2 and TRBJ2-3; 9 bases align to TRBD2. The CDR3 runs 18 residues. Germline assignment: CDR1 WSHSY and CDR2 SAAADI. The trim removed 2 bases at V and 9 bases at J, leaving 18 bases unmatched. The CDR3 DNA reads TGCGCCAGCAGTGAGCCCGGGACTAGCCCCGGTGATTCGGACACGCAGTATTTT. Protein sequence: CASSEPGTSPGDSDTQYF.

This clonotype was found a few times. The chain couples TRBV28 to TRBJ1-5; D remains ambiguous. Germline lookup yields CDR1 MDHEN and CDR2 SYDVKM. Trimming left V 3 bases short and J 8 bases short, with 8 bases between. There are 12 residues in the CDR3. For the CDR3, the DNA is TGTGCCAGCAGTTTGAAAGGGAAGCCCCAGCATTTT. Translating it yields CASSLKGKPQHF.

J is TRBJ2-2 and V is TRBV3-1; D gene ambiguous. This CDR3 contains 13 residues. In germline, CDR1 is LGHDT, CDR2 YNNKEL (reference sequence). V lost 1 base to trimming and J lost 4 bases, with 4 bases between them. The CDR3 coding sequence is TGTGCCAGCAGCCAAGTACTCACCGGGGAGCTGTTTTTT. It is translated as CASSQVLTGELFF.

This chain joins TRBV7-8 and TRBJ1-5, with D maybe TRBD1 (6 bases). CDR1 is SGHVS and CDR2 is FQNEAQ in the germline V gene. Trimming removed 5 bases from V and 6 bases from J, with 14 bases in between. There are 14 residues in the CDR3. The CDR3 sequence is CASSNHRALQPQHF. CDR3 in DNA: TGTGCCAGCAGCAACCACAGGGCCCTTCAGCCCCAGCATTTT.

This clonotype has only a few counts. This chain uses TRBV12-3 or TRBV12-4 with TRBJ1-1; TRBD1 aligns across 9 bases. This CDR3 comprises 14 residues. Trimming removed 6 bases from V and 5 bases from J; junction bases left unmatched: 7. CDR3 loop: CASRTGTGLTEAFF. In nucleotides, the CDR3 is TGTGCCAGCAGAACCGGGACAGGGCTAACTGAAGCTTTCTTT.

The rearrangement links TRBV12-3 or TRBV12-4 to TRBJ1-6; D remains unclear. Trimming took off 3 bases at V and 8 bases at J, with 11 bases between the two ends. The CDR3 is 14 residues long. The CDR3 loop is CASSFSGTDSPLHF. The CDR3 DNA reads as TGTGCCAGCAGTTTCAGTGGTACGGATTCACCCCTCCACTTT.

The rearrangement uses TRBV28 and TRBJ2-5; 9 nucleotides line up with TRBD1. Germline CDR1 reads MDHEN; CDR2 reads SYDVKM. The CDR3 totals 15 residues. V shed 5 bases and J 5 bases; nucleotides not matched to a gene: 9. Written as DNA, the CDR3 is TGTGCCAGCAGTGTCGTTGGGACAGGGTTGGAGACCCAGTACTTC. Protein product: CASSVVGTGLETQYF.

This clonotype has just a few counts. The V gene is TRBV5-1, the J gene TRBJ2-1, with D possibly being TRBD2 (5 bases). Germline lookup yields CDR1 SGHRS and CDR2 YFSETQ. With 4 bases removed from V and 5 bases from J, the gap between germline ends came to 31 bases. The CDR3 sequence is 20 residues long. The CDR3 region has the DNA TGCGCCAGCAGCGGGTTAATCTTAAAACCGCAGCAGAGGGCGGACAATGAGCAGTTCTTC. It codes for CASSGLILKPQQRADNEQFF. Using reference TRBV5-1 and TRBJ2-1 for the parts outside the CDR3, the full variable domain is KAGVTQTPRYLIKTRGQQVTLSCSPISGHRSVSWYQQTPGQGLQFLFEYFSETQRNKGNFPGRFSGRQFSNSRSEMNVSTLELGDSALYLCASSGLILKPQQRADNEQFFGPGTRLTVL.

The chain links TRBV6-1 to TRBJ1-5; D unresolved. The germline gives CDR1 MNHNS, CDR2 SASEGT. With 5 bases removed from V and 0 bases from J, the gap between germline ends came to 11 bases. This CDR3 contains 15 residues. The CDR3 bases are TGTGCCAGCAGTTATGAGGTGATTAGCAATCAGCCCCAGCATTTT. Protein: CASSYEVISNQPQHF.

This clonotype was seen more than once but under ten times. The chain joins TRBV28 to TRBJ2-1, with a weak D call TRBD1 (7 bases). CDR1 MDHEN and CDR2 SYDVKM come from the germline V gene. The CDR3 has 13 amino acids. Trimming removed 6 bases from V and 7 bases from J, with 13 bases in between. The DNA for the CDR3 is TGTGCCAGCAGGGCGGGACAGTCTAATGAGCAGTTCTTC. Translating gives CASRAGQSNEQFF.

This clonotype has more than one count but fewer than ten. This chain uses TRBV12-3 or TRBV12-4 with TRBJ1-1, with a tentative D call TRBD1 (5 bases). This CDR3 contains 17 residues. V dropped 0 bases and J dropped 4 bases, with 18 bases sitting between them. CDR3 amino acids: CASSLALSGDGFTEAFF. CDR3 nucleotides: TGTGCCAGCAGTTTAGCGCTTTCGGGGGACGGGTTCACTGAAGCTTTCTTT.

V usage is TRBV29-1 and J usage is TRBJ2-3; TRBD2 matches at 13 bases. From germline, CDR1 is SQVTM and CDR2 ANQGSEA. V shed 7 bases and J 5 bases; nucleotides not matched to a gene: 6. The CDR3 runs to 14 residues. The CDR3 DNA reads TGCAGCGCCTGGACTAGCGGGAGAGGAGATACGCAGTATTTT. Residues: CSAWTSGRGDTQYF.

The rearrangement uses TRBV7-9 and TRBJ2-5; TRBD1 aligns across 9 bases. The CDR3 is made up of 14 amino acids. V shed 5 bases, J shed 5 bases, and the junction held 6 bases outside the gene matches. Germline V gives CDR1 SEHNR, CDR2 FQNEAQ (reference sequence). This CDR3 is CASSPGQGLETQYF. The CDR3 nucleotides are TGTGCCAGCAGCCCTGGACAGGGGCTGGAGACCCAGTACTTC.

The CDR3 bases are TGCGCCAGCAGCGCGCAAGACAGGAGCCCTAGCAATCAGCCCCAGCATTTT. Its protein product is CASSAQDRSPSNQPQHF. The genes are TRBV5-1 and TRBJ1-5; maybe TRBD1 (6 bases). V was cut by 4 bases and J by 0 bases, with 17 bases left in between. CDR3 size: 17 residues. Looked up from germline, CDR1 is SGHRS and CDR2 is YFSETQ.

This clonotype has at least ten counts. The chain is built from TRBV6-5 and TRBJ1-6, with TRBD1 matching over 9 bases. This CDR3 is built from 15 residues. The germline V gene has CDR1 MNHEY and CDR2 SVGAGI. J was trimmed by 8 bases and V by 6 bases; bases with no gene match: 8. The CDR3 DNA reads as TGTGCCAGCAGCTACCGGGACAGGGACTATTCACCCCTCCACTTT. It codes for CASSYRDRDYSPLHF.

The J gene is TRBJ2-4, the V gene TRBV28, with D hard to call. This CDR3 spans 13 amino acids. Trimming shortened V by 6 bases and J by 0 bases, and 6 bases separated the two germline ends. Germline V gives CDR1 MDHEN, CDR2 SYDVKM. CDR3 protein: CASRRLAKNIQYF. CDR3 in DNA: TGTGCCAGCAGAAGACTAGCCAAAAACATTCAGTACTTC.

This clonotype appeared a few times. The genes are TRBV28 and TRBJ2-1, with a possible D match to TRBD1 (7 bases). Trimming left V 2 bases short and J 10 bases short, with 15 bases between. The CDR3 length is 14 residues. CDR1 MDHEN and CDR2 SYDVKM come from the germline V gene. CDR3 bases: TGTGCCAGCAGTTTAATCGAGGGGGCGGGGGAGCAGTTCTTC. Its protein product is CASSLIEGAGEQFF.

This sequence joins TRBV19 and TRBJ2-3; TRBD2 aligns across 8 bases. This CDR3 is built from 15 residues. The V gene end was trimmed by 4 bases and the J gene end by 0 bases; junction bases not matched to a gene: 3. Germline CDR1 reads LNHDA; CDR2 reads SQIVND (reference sequence). The DNA of the CDR3 is TGTGCCAGTAGTACGGGAGGGGTGAGCACAGATACGCAGTATTTT. It is translated as CASSTGGVSTDTQYF.

This clonotype was observed a handful of times. The rearrangement uses TRBV28 and TRBJ2-5; D is uncertain. V lost 8 bases and J lost 1, with 2 bases in between. The CDR3 extends over 10 amino acids. From germline, CDR1 is MDHEN and CDR2 SYDVKM. As DNA, the CDR3 is TGTGCCAGCGCCCAAGAGACCCAGTACTTC. This codes for CASAQETQYF.

The chain recombines TRBV28 with TRBJ1-6; no clear D gene. The CDR3 runs to 15 residues. Trimming shortened V by 2 bases and J by 0 bases, and 5 bases separated the two germline ends. CDR1 MDHEN and CDR2 SYDVKM come from the germline V gene. DNA for the CDR3: TGTGCCAGCAGTTTAACGAGCTCCTATAATTCACCCCTCCACTTT. Its protein product is CASSLTSSYNSPLHF. Using reference TRBV28 and TRBJ1-6 for the parts outside the CDR3, the full variable domain is DVKVTQSSRYLVKRTGEKVFLECVQDMDHENMFWYRQDPGLGLRLIYFSYDVKMKEKGDIPEGYSVSREKKERFSLILESASTNQTSMYLCASSLTSSYNSPLHFGNGTRLTVT.

The chain is built from TRBV7-6 and TRBJ2-3, with 7 bases identical to TRBD1. After removal of 5 bases from V and 0 bases from J, the junction contained 8 bases not matched to a gene. Germline CDR1 is SGHVS and CDR2 is FNYEAQ. The length of the CDR3 is 16 residues. CDR3 sequence reads: CASSPDRTFSTDTQYF. In nucleotides, the CDR3 is TGTGCCAGCAGCCCGGACAGGACTTTTAGCACAGATACGCAGTATTTT.

The chain employs TRBV4-2 and TRBJ2-7; D is possibly TRBD1 or TRBD2 (5 bases each). V gave up 2 bases and J gave up 0 bases, with 11 bases separating them. CDR3 length: 15 amino acids. CDR1 and CDR2 (germline): LGHNA, YNFKEQ. CDR3 amino acids: CASSQPGTNSYEQYF. In DNA form, the CDR3 reads TGTGCCAGCAGCCAACCCGGGACCAACTCCTACGAGCAGTACTTC.